These 29 T cell receptor beta chains were all obtained from the same sample, sequenced in a study of blood T cell repertoires in COVID-19. Clones were read by immunoSEQ multiplex PCR, and TCRdb kept only the in-frame ones, dropping some. There are 150,000 to 200,000 clones in the sample; 70% to 80% occur only once, and around 15% lies in the top ten. Sequenced sample: PBMCs or T cells enriched from blood (not recorded which). Receptors originate from a woman aged 45-65 years who had recovered from COVID-19.

The V gene is TRBV30, the J gene TRBJ2-3; tentative D call: TRBD1 (6 bases). CDR1 is GTSNPN and CDR2 is SVGIG in the germline V gene (reference sequence). The length of the CDR3 is 11 residues. Trimming shortened V by 4 bases and J by 11 bases, and 13 bases separated the two germline ends. CDR3 sequence reads: CAWTTGHQQYF. For the CDR3, the DNA is TGTGCCTGGACCACGGGACACCAGCAGTATTTT. Using reference TRBV30 and TRBJ2-3 for the parts outside the CDR3, the full variable domain is SQTIHQWPATLVQPVGSPLSLECTVEGTSNPNLYWYRQAAGRGLQLLFYSVGIGQISSEVPQNLSASRPQDRQFILSSKKLLLSDSGFYLCAWTTGHQQYFGPGTRLTVL.

The chain links TRBV11-3 to TRBJ2-7; D perhaps matches TRBD1 (5 bases). Deletions cut 4 bases from V and 2 bases from J, with 12 bases between. Germline values: CDR1 SGHNT, CDR2 YENEEA. The CDR3 runs to 14 residues. CDR3 nucleotide sequence: TGTGCCAGCAGCTCGACCGGACAACCCTACGAGCAGTACTTC. Translated: CASSSTGQPYEQYF.

The chain links TRBV5-1 to TRBJ2-1, with D possibly being TRBD2 (7 bases). Germline loops: CDR1 SGHRS, CDR2 YFSETQ. This CDR3 has 15 residues. V gave up 4 bases and J gave up 4 bases, with 15 bases separating them. The CDR3 protein is CASSAAGQEYNEQFF. CDR3 in DNA: TGCGCCAGCAGCGCAGCGGGACAAGAGTACAATGAGCAGTTCTTC.

The chain joins TRBV5-1 to TRBJ2-1; 11 bases agree with TRBD2. This CDR3 has 14 residues. Germline-derived CDR1 and CDR2 are SGHRS and YFSETQ. Losses at the gene ends were 4 bases for V and 9 bases for J; bases not matched to a gene: 6. The CDR3: CASSPVAGGFEQFF. The CDR3 coding sequence is TGCGCCAGCAGCCCCGTAGCGGGAGGGTTTGAGCAGTTCTTC.

This clone was found a few times. The chain recombines TRBV7-3 with TRBJ2-1; a weak D match, TRBD1 (6 bases). The V gene's germline CDR1 is SGHTA and CDR2 FQGTGA. V shed 1 base and J shed 9 bases, with 16 bases lying between them. This CDR3 is 15 amino acids long. The CDR3 here is CASSLRGPGLGEQFF. The DNA of the CDR3 is TGTGCCAGCAGCTTAAGGGGGCCAGGGTTGGGTGAGCAGTTCTTC.

This clone came up a few times. The rearrangement joins TRBV12-3 or TRBV12-4 to TRBJ2-3; 9 positions agree with TRBD1. V lost 9 bases and J lost 1; bases outside the gene matches: 2. There are 13 residues in the CDR3. CDR3 residues: CARTGGCTDTQYF. The CDR3 DNA sequence: TGTGCCAGGACAGGGGGATGCACAGATACGCAGTATTTT.

This chain connects TRBV19 to TRBJ2-7; 9 nucleotides align to TRBD1. Trimming removed 5 bases from V and 0 bases from J; junction bases left unmatched: 5. CDR1 LNHDA and CDR2 SQIVND come from the germline V gene (reference sequence). There are 15 residues in the CDR3. CDR3 amino acids: CASSDGQGSSYEQYF. For the CDR3, the DNA is TGTGCCAGTAGTGACGGACAGGGGAGCTCCTACGAGCAGTACTTC. Using reference TRBV19 and TRBJ2-7 for the parts outside the CDR3, the full variable domain is DGGITQSPKYLFRKEGQNVTLSCEQNLNHDAMYWYRQDPGQGLRLIYYSQIVNDFQKGDIAEGYSVSREKKESFPLTVTSAQKNPTAFYLCASSDGQGSSYEQYFGPGTRLTVT.

The chain employs TRBV27 and TRBJ1-2; D is possibly TRBD1 (6 bases). Per the germline V gene, CDR1 is MNHEY and CDR2 is SMNVEV (reference sequence). Trimming took 5 bases from V and 6 from J, leaving 16 bases between them. The CDR3 covers 14 residues. The DNA of the CDR3 is TGTGCCAGCAGTCCAGGGGTCCCTAATGATGGCTACACCTTC. This sequence encodes CASSPGVPNDGYTF.

V gene TRBV7-9 combines with J gene TRBJ2-1; 7 bases are a match to TRBD2. Trimming cost V 1 base and J 2 bases; bases outside gene matches: 11. The germline gives CDR1 SEHNR, CDR2 FQNEAQ (reference sequence). The CDR3 length is 18 residues. The CDR3 loop reads CASSLGWGGSGTYNEQFF. The CDR3 DNA sequence: TGTGCCAGCAGCTTAGGTTGGGGCGGGAGTGGGACCTACAATGAGCAGTTCTTC.

This clone was counted a single time. This rearrangement joins TRBV7-9 to TRBJ1-2; unclear D gene. With 5 bases removed from V and 3 bases from J, the gap between germline ends came to 10 bases. The CDR3 is 13 residues long. Germline loops: CDR1 SEHNR, CDR2 FQNEAQ (reference sequence). The CDR3 DNA reads TGTGCCAGCAGCCCGGGGAGTCACTATGGCTACACCTTC. This translates into CASSPGSHYGYTF.

The chain recombines TRBV30 with TRBJ1-3; D ambiguous. V was shortened by 3 bases and J by 8 bases, with 14 bases between the two germline ends. Looked up from germline, CDR1 is GTSNPN and CDR2 is SVGIG (reference sequence). The CDR3 sequence is 13 residues long. This CDR3 is CAWRIPGRDTIYF. CDR3 in DNA: TGTGCCTGGAGGATCCCGGGAAGAGACACCATATATTTT.

The V gene is TRBV5-1, the J gene TRBJ1-5, with 9 bases identical to TRBD1. This CDR3 spans 17 amino acids. Germline trimming cut 4 bases from V and 0 bases from J; bases unmatched to any gene: 8. Germline V lookup: CDR1 SGHRS, CDR2 YFSETQ. In DNA, the CDR3 is TGCGCCAGCAGCCCGGATCCGACAGGGGGTAGCAATCAGCCCCAGCATTTT. It codes for CASSPDPTGGSNQPQHF. The full variable domain, rest sourced from reference TRBV5-1 and TRBJ1-5, is KAGVTQTPRYLIKTRGQQVTLSCSPISGHRSVSWYQQTPGQGLQFLFEYFSETQRNKGNFPGRFSGRQFSNSRSEMNVSTLELGDSALYLCASSPDPTGGSNQPQHFGDGTRLSIL.

The CDR3 spells CSVEGPGQGGTEAFF. CDR3 DNA sequence: TGCAGCGTTGAAGGACCGGGACAGGGGGGGACTGAAGCTTTCTTT. The chain employs TRBV29-1 and TRBJ1-1; TRBD1 matches at 11 bases. This CDR3 contains 15 residues. Germline trimming cut 1 base from V and 5 bases from J; bases unmatched to any gene: 6. CDR1 SQVTM and CDR2 ANQGSEA come from the germline V gene.

V usage is TRBV7-6 and J usage is TRBJ2-7, with 12 bases matching TRBD1. CDR1 and CDR2 (germline): SGHVS, FNYEAQ. V trimming: 3 bases; J trimming: 6 bases; junction bases outside the gene matches: 9. CDR3 length: 16 amino acids. The CDR3 DNA sequence: TGTGCCAGCAGCTTGGGCCCGGGACAGGGGGCCCCCGAGCAGTACTTC. Its protein product is CASSLGPGQGAPEQYF.

There are a few counts of this clone. V gene TRBV28 combines with J gene TRBJ1-1; D remains unclear. V was pared by 5 bases and J by 0 bases, with 10 bases between. The CDR3 has 14 residues. Germline CDR1 MDHEN, CDR2 SYDVKM. CDR3 in DNA: TGTGCCAGCAGTACCTCTCGGGTGAACACTGAAGCTTTCTTT. The encoded protein is CASSTSRVNTEAFF.

In this sample, this clone turned up a few times. The chain has TRBV9 and TRBJ2-5; perhaps TRBD2 as D (6 bases). The V end was cut by 7 bases, the J end by 5 bases, with 21 bases between. CDR3 size: 15 residues. The germline gives CDR1 SGDLS, CDR2 YYNGEE. CDR3 sequence: CASSISEGIKETQYF. For the CDR3, the DNA is TGTGCCAGCTCGATCTCGGAGGGCATAAAGGAGACCCAGTACTTC.

The chain couples TRBV4-2 to TRBJ1-2, with 10 bases lining up with TRBD1. The CDR3 consists of 15 residues. Germline assignment: CDR1 LGHNA and CDR2 YNFKEQ. The trim removed 4 bases at V and 7 bases at J, leaving 9 bases unmatched. CDR3 DNA: TGTGCCAGCAGCCCCCTTGGGACAGGGGAGGGTGGCTACACCTTC. Its translation is CASSPLGTGEGGYTF.

This clone was seen a handful of times. The rearrangement links TRBV6-1 to TRBJ2-3, with 12 bases identical to TRBD2. V dropped 4 bases and J dropped 6; count of bases not matched to a gene: 8. CDR3 size: 16 residues. Germline values: CDR1 MNHNS, CDR2 SASEGT. Here the CDR3 reads CASSALGLAGQDTQYF. The CDR3 DNA is TGTGCCAGCAGTGCCTTGGGACTAGCGGGCCAGGATACGCAGTATTTT.

The chain is built from TRBV6-5 and TRBJ1-1; TRBD1 is a possible D gene (6 bases). Between the trimmed V and J ends, which lost 4 bases and 0 bases, there was a span of 9 bases. The germline V gene has CDR1 MNHEY and CDR2 SVGAGI. The CDR3 length is 14 residues. The CDR3 is CASSSQGLNTEAFF. The CDR3, as DNA: TGTGCCAGCAGTTCACAGGGATTGAACACTGAAGCTTTCTTT.

The chain joins TRBV7-8 to TRBJ1-2, with D hard to call. The ends were cut back, 3 bases at V and 0 bases at J, with 8 bases in the middle. The CDR3 extends over 14 amino acids. The germline CDR1 and CDR2 sequences are SGHVS and FQNEAQ. The CDR3 DNA sequence: TGTGCCAGCAGCTTCACAGAAGCTAACTATGGCTACACCTTC. Amino acids: CASSFTEANYGYTF. Supplemented by reference TRBV7-8 and TRBJ1-2, the full variable domain reads GAGVSQSPRYKVAKRGQDVALRCDPISGHVSLFWYQQALGQGPEFLTYFQNEAQLDKSGLPSDRFFAERPEGSVSTLKIQRTQQEDSAVYLCASSFTEANYGYTFGSGTRLTVV.

This clone was detected ten times or more. CDR3 in amino acids: CATREREASYEQYF. The CDR3 DNA reads as TGTGCCACCCGAGAGCGGGAGGCTTCCTACGAGCAGTACTTC. The rearrangement joins TRBV10-3 to TRBJ2-7; 9 bases are a match to TRBD2. Germline values: CDR1 ENHRY, CDR2 SYGVKD. The length of the CDR3 is 14 residues. Trimming took 10 bases from V and 1 from J; bases not matched to a gene: 8.

The genes are TRBV18 and TRBJ1-5, with a tentative D call TRBD1 (5 bases). This CDR3 spans 15 amino acids. CDR1 KGHSH and CDR2 LQKENI come from the germline V gene. V shed 6 bases and J shed 5 bases, with 17 bases lying between them. The CDR3 protein is CASSTTGVRDQPQHF. In DNA form, the CDR3 reads TGTGCCAGCTCGACAACGGGGGTTAGGGATCAGCCCCAGCATTTT.

The CDR3 loop reads CASSLLLYRVGGIEQYF. The CDR3 region has the DNA TGTGCCAGCAGCTTGTTACTTTATCGGGTAGGGGGCATCGAGCAGTACTTC. This chain uses TRBV5-5 with TRBJ2-7, with 7 bases aligning to TRBD1. Trimming cost V 1 base and J 6 bases; bases outside gene matches: 16. CDR3 length: 17 amino acids. CDR1 is SGHKS, CDR2 YYEKEE, per germline (reference sequence).

The chain joins TRBV28 to TRBJ2-1; 16 bases fit TRBD2. The CDR3 is 16 amino acids. J was trimmed by 5 bases and V by 5 bases; bases with no gene match: 3. Germline CDR1 is MDHEN and CDR2 is SYDVKM. The CDR3 region has the DNA TGTGCCAGCAGTACCGGGACTAGCGGGAGGGACAATGAGCAGTTCTTC. Protein product: CASSTGTSGRDNEQFF.

This chain uses TRBV7-3 with TRBJ2-1; perhaps TRBD1 as D (6 bases). The V end lost 0 bases, the J end lost 8 bases, and 11 bases lay between the germline ends. The length of the CDR3 is 14 residues. Germline CDR1 reads SGHTA; CDR2 reads FQGTGA. The CDR3 here is CASSLTFAGDEQFF. Here the CDR3 DNA reads TGTGCCAGCAGCTTAACGTTTGCAGGGGATGAGCAGTTCTTC.

CDR3 sequence (DNA): TGCGCCAGCAGCCCCGGACAGGGGGGTAACGAGCAGTACTTC. As protein: CASSPGQGGNEQYF. The chain combines TRBV5-1 with TRBJ2-7; 10 bases fit TRBD1. With 4 bases clipped from V and 5 bases from J, the junction kept 6 bases outside the gene matches. From germline, CDR1 is SGHRS and CDR2 YFSETQ. The CDR3 is made up of 14 amino acids.

CDR3 bases: TGTGCCAGCCGGAGGACTAGCGGGAGTGCTCTAAATGAGCAGTTCTTC. Translating gives CASRRTSGSALNEQFF. The chain links TRBV28 to TRBJ2-1, with 13 bases fitting TRBD2. The V segment lost 8 bases and the J segment 7 bases; nucleotides outside the gene matches: 11. The CDR3 loop spans 16 amino acids. Germline values: CDR1 MDHEN, CDR2 SYDVKM.

This clone was seen more than once but under ten times. The V gene is TRBV2, the J gene TRBJ2-7; possibly TRBD1 for D (6 bases). Germline lookup yields CDR1 SNHLY and CDR2 FYNNEI. This CDR3 spans 13 amino acids. Trimming pared 5 bases from V and 4 bases from J, leaving 12 bases between. CDR3 protein: CASSPRDTYEQYF. Written as DNA, the CDR3 is TGTGCCAGCAGTCCTCGGGACACATACGAGCAGTACTTC.

V gene TRBV10-2 combines with J gene TRBJ2-7, with 12 positions matching TRBD2. From germline, CDR1 is WSHSY and CDR2 SAAADI. The J segment lost 5 bases and the V segment lost 6 bases, leaving 2 bases of the junction unmatched. CDR3 length equals 13 residues. CDR3 sequence: CASRLAGGDEQYF. For the CDR3, the DNA is TGCGCCAGCAGACTAGCGGGAGGCGACGAGCAGTACTTC.